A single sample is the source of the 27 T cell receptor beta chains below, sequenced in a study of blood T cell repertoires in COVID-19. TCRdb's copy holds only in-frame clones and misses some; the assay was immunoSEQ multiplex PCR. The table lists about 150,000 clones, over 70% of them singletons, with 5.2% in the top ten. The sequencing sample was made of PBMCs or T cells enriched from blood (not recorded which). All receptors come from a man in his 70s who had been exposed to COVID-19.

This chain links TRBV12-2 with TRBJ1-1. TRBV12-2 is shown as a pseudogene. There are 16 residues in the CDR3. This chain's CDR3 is CASRLVRPGRGTEAFF. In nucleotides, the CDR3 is TGTGCAAGTCGCTTAGTTCGTCCAGGGAGGGGAACTGAAGCTTTCTTT.

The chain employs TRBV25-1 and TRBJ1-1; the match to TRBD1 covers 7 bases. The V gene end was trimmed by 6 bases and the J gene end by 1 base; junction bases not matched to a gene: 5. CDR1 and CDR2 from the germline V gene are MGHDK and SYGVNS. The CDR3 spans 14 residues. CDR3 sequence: CASSATGQNTEAFF. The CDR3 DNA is TGTGCCAGCAGCGCGACAGGGCAGAACACTGAAGCTTTCTTT.

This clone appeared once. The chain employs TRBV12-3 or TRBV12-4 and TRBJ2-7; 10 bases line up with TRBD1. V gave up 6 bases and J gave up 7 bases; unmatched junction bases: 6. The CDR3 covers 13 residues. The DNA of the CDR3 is TGTGCCAGCAGCCGGGACAGGGGAAGGGAGCAGTACTTC. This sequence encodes CASSRDRGREQYF.

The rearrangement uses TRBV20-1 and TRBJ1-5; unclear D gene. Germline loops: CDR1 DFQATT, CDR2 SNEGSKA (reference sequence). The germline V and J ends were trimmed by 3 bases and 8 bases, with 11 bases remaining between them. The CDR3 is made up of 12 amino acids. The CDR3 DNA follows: TGCAGTGCTAGTTCGGGCGGGGAGCCCCAGCATTTT. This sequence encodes CSASSGGEPQHF.

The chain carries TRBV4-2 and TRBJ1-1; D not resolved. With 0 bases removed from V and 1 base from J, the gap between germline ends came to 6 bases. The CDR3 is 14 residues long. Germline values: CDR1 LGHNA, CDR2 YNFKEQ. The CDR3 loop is CASSQEGRNTEAFF. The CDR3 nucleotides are TGTGCCAGCAGCCAAGAGGGGAGGAACACTGAAGCTTTCTTT.

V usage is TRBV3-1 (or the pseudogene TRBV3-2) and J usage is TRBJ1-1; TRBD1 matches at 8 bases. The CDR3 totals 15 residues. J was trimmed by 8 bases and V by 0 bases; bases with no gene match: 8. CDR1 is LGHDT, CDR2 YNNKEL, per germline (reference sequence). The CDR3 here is CASSQDGRAGGEAFF. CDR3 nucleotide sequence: TGTGCCAGCAGCCAAGATGGTCGGGCAGGGGGCGAAGCTTTCTTT.

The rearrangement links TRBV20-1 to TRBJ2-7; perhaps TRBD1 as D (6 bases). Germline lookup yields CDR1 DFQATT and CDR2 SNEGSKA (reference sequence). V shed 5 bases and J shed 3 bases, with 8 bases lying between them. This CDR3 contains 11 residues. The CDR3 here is CSAAQGYEQYF. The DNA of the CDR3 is TGCAGTGCTGCACAGGGCTACGAGCAGTACTTC.

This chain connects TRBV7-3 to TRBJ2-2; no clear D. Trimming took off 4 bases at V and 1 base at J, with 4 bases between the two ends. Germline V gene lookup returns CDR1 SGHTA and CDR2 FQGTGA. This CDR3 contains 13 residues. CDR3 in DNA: TGTGCCAGCAGCTACAGGAACACCGGGGAGCTGTTTTTT. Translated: CASSYRNTGELFF.

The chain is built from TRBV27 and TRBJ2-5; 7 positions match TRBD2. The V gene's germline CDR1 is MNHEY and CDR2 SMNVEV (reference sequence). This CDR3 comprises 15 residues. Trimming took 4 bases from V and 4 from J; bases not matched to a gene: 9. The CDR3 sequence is CASSSRGLPPETQYF. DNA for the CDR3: TGTGCCAGCAGTTCGAGGGGACTACCTCCAGAGACCCAGTACTTC.

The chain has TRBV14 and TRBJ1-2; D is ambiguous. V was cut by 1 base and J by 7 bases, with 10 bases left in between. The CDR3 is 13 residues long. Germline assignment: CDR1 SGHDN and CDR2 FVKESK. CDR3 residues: CASSQAPGIGYTF. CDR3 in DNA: TGTGCCAGCAGCCAAGCGCCAGGAATTGGCTACACCTTC.

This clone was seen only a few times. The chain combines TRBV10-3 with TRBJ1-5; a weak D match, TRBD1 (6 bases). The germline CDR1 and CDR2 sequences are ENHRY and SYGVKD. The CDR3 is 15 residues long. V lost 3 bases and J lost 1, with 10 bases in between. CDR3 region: CAISEGGPSNQPQHF. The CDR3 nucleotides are TGTGCCATCAGTGAAGGGGGTCCGAGCAATCAGCCCCAGCATTTT.

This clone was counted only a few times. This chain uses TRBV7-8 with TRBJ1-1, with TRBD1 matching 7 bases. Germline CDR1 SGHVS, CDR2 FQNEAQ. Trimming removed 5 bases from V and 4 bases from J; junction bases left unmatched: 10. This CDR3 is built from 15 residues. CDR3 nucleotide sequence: TGTGCCAGCAGCCACACGACAGGGAGAGGCACTGAAGCTTTCTTT. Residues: CASSHTTGRGTEAFF.

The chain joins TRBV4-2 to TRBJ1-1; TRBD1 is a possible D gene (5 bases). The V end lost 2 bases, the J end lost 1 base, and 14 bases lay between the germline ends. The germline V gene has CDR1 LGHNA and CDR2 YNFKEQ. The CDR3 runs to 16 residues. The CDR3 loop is CASSQQIKGQNTEAFF. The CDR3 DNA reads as TGTGCCAGCAGCCAACAGATAAAGGGGCAGAACACTGAAGCTTTCTTT.

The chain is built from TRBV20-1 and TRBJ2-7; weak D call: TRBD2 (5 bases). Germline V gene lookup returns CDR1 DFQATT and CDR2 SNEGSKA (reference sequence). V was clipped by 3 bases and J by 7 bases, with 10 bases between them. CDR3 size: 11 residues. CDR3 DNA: TGCAGTGCTAGGGCTAGCTGGGAGCAGTACTTC. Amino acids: CSARASWEQYF.

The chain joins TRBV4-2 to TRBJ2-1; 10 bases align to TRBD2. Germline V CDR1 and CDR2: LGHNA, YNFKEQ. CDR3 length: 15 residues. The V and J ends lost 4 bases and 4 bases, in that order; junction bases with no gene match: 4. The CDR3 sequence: CASSPSGGFYNEQFF. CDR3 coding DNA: TGTGCCAGCAGCCCTAGCGGGGGTTTTTACAATGAGCAGTTCTTC.

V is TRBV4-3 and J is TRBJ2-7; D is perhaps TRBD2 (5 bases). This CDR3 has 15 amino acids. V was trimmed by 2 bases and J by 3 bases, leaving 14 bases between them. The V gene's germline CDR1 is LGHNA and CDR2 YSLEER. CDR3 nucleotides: TGCGCCAGCAGCCAACAAACGGGGTCGGTCTACGAGCAGTACTTC. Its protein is CASSQQTGSVYEQYF.

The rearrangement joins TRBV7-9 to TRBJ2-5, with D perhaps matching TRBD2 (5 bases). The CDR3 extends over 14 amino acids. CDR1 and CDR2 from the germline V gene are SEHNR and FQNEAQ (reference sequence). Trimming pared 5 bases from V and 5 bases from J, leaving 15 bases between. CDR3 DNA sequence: TGTGCCAGCAGCACCCGGACTCTTTGGGAGACCCAGTACTTC. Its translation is CASSTRTLWETQYF. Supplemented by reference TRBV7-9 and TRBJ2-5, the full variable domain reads DTGVSQNPRHKITKRGQNVTFRCDPISEHNRLYWYRQTLGQGPEFLTYFQNEAQLEKSRLLSDRFSAERPKGSFSTLEIQRTEQGDSAMYLCASSTRTLWETQYFGPGTRLLVL.

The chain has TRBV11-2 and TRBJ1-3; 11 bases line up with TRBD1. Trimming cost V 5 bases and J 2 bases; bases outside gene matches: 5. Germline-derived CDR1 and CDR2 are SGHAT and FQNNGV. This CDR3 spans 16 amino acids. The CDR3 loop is CASSPQDRGPGNTIYF. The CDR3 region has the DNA TGTGCCAGCAGCCCCCAGGACAGGGGGCCTGGAAACACCATATATTTT.

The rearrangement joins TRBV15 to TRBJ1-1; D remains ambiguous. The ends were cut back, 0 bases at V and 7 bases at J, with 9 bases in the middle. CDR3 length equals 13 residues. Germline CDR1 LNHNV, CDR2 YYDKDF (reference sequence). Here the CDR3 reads CATSRESRGEAFF. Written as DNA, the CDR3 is TGTGCCACCAGCAGAGAGTCGCGGGGTGAAGCTTTCTTT.

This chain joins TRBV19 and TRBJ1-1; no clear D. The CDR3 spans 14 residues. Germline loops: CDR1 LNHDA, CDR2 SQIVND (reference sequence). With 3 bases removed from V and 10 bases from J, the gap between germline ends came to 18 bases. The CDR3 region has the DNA TGTGCCAGTAGTATCCTCGAGGGAGCACGGGGAGCTTTCTTT. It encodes CASSILEGARGAFF.

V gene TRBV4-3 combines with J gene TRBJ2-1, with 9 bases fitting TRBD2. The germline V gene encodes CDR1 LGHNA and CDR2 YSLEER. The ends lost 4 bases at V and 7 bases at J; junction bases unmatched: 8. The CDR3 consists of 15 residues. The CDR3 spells CASSRMAGGQNEQFF. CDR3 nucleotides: TGCGCCAGCAGCCGGATGGCGGGGGGGCAAAATGAGCAGTTCTTC.

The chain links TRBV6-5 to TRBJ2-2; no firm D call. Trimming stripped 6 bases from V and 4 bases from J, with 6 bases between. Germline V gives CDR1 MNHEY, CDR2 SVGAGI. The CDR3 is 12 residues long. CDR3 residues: CASRGSTGELFF. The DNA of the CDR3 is TGTGCCAGCAGGGGCAGCACCGGGGAGCTGTTTTTT.

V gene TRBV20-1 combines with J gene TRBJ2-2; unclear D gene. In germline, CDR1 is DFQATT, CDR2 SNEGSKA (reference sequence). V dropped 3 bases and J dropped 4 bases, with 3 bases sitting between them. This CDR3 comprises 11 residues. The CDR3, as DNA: TGCAGTGCTAGGGCCACCGGGGAGCTGTTTTTT. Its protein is CSARATGELFF.

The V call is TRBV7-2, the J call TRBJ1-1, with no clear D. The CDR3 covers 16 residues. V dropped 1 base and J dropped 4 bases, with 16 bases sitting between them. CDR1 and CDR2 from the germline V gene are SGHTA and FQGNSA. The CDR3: CASSLGQRVGGTEAFF. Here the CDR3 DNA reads TGTGCCAGCAGCTTAGGCCAGAGGGTAGGCGGCACTGAAGCTTTCTTT.

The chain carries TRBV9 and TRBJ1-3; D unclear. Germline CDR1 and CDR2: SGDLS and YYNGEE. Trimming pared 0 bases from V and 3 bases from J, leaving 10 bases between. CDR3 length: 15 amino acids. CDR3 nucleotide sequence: TGTGCCAGCAGCGTAGATCATGGTAGTGGAAACACCATATATTTT. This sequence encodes CASSVDHGSGNTIYF.

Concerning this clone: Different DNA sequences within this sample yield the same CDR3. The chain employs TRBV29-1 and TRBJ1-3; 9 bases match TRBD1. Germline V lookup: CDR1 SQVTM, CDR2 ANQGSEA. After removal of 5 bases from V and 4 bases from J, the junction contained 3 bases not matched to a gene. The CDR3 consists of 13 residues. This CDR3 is CSVSDRGGNTIYF. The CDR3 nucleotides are TGCAGCGTTTCGGACAGGGGAGGAAACACCATATATTTT.

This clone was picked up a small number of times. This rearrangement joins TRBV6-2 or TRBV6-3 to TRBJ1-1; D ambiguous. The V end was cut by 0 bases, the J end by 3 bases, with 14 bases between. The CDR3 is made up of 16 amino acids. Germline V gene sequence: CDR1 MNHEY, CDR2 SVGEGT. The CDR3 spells CASSYSNIGRDTEAFF. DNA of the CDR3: TGTGCCAGCAGTTACTCGAACATAGGGAGGGACACTGAAGCTTTCTTT.